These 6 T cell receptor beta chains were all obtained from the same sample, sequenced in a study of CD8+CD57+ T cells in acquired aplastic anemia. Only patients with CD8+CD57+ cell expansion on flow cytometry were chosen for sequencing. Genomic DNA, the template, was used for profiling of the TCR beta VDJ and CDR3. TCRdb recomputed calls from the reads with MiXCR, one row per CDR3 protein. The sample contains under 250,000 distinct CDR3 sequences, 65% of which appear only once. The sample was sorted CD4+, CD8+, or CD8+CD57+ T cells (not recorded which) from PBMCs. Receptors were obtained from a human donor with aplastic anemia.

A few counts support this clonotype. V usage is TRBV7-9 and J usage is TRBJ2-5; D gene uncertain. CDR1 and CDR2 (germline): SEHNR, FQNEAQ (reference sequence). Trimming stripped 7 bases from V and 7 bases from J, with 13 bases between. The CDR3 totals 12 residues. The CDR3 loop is CASNVIPGTQYF. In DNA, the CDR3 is TGTGCCAGCAACGTCATCCCGGGGACCCAGTACTTC.

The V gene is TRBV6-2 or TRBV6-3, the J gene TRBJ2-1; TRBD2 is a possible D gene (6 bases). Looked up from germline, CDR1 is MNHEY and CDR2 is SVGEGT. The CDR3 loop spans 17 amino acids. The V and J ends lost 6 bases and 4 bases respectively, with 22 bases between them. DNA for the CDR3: TGTGCCAGCAGCCGCCCCCTCAGTAGCGGTTCTTACAATGAGCAGTTCTTC. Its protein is CASSRPLSSGSYNEQFF.

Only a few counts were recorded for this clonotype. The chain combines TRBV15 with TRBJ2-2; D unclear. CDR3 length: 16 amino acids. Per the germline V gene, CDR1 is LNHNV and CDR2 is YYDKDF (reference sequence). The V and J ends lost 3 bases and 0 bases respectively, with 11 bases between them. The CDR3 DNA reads TGTGCCACCAGCAGCTACAGCTCCTCGAACACCGGGGAGCTGTTTTTT. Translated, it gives CATSSYSSSNTGELFF.

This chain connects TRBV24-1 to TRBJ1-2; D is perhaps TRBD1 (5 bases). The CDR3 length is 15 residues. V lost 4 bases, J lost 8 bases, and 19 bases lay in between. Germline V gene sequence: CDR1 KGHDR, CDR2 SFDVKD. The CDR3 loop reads CATSDSTPSRGGYTF. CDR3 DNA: TGTGCCACCAGTGACTCGACCCCTTCTAGGGGAGGCTACACCTTC.

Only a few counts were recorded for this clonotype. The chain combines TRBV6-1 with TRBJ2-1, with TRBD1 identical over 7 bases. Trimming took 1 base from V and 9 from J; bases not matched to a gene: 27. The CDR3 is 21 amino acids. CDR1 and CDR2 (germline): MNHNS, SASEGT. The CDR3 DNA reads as TGTGCCAGCAGTGAAGACTCGGGAAAGCTAGTGCTCGAGGGGGCGGACAGTGAGCAGTTCTTC. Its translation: CASSEDSGKLVLEGADSEQFF.

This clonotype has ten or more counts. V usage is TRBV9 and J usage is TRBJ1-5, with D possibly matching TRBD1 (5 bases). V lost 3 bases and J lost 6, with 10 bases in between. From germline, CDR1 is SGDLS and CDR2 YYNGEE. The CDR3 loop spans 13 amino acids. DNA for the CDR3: TGTGCCAGCAGCGAGGGGAGTGGTCAGCCCCAGCATTTT. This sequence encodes CASSEGSGQPQHF.